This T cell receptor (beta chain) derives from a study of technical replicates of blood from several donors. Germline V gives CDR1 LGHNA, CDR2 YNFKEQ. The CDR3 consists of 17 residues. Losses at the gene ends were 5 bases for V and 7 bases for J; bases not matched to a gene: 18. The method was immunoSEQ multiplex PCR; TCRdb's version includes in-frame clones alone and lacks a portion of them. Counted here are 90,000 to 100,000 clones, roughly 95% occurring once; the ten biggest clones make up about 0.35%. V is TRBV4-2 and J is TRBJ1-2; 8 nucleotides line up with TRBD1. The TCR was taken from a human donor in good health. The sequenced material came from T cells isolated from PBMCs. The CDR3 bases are TGTGCCAGCAGCTCCCCCGGGACAGGCATTGAGGTGGGTGGCTACACCTTC. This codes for CASSSPGTGIEVGGYTF.